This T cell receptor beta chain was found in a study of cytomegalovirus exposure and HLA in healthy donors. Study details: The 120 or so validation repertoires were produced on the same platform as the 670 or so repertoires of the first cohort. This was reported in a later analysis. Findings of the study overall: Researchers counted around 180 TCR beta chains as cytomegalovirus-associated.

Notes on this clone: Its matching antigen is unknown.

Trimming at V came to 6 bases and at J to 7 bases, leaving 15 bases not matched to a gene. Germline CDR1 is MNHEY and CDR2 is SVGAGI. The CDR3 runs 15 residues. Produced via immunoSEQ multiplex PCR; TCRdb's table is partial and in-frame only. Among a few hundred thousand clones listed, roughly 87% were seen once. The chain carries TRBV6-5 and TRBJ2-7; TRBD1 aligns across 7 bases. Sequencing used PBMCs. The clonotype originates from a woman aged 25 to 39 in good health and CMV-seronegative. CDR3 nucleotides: TGTGCCAGCAGGCCGGGTGGGACAGTGGTCTTTGAGCAGTACTTC. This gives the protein CASRPGGTVVFEQYF.